The 29 T cell receptor beta chains reported below all come from one sample, sequenced in a study of T cell responses to AZD1222 COVID-19 vaccine (dated by TCRdb to the early 2020s). The time point label here, explained by the study, means: about 28 days (+/-7) after the second vaccine dose. Receptor amplification or capture employed the immunoSEQ multiplex PCR assay. TCRdb mirrors the immuneACCESS table, restricted to in-frame sequences. Some clones are absent from its copies; in checked studies, under half trace to an unresolved V gene, and the reason for the others is unknown. This sample holds roughly 15,000 clones; around 83% were observed only once. The ten largest clones add up to 14% of the sample. Here the sequenced sample was peripheral blood, taken 28 days after the second AZD1222 dose. The receptors shown here come from an adult who received the AZD1222 COVID-19 vaccine.

The chain couples TRBV5-1 to TRBJ2-1, with D perhaps matching TRBD1 or TRBD2 (5 bases each). CDR1 SGHRS and CDR2 YFSETQ come from the germline V gene. This CDR3 is 11 amino acids long. Trimming removed 4 bases at V and 11 bases at J, with 10 bases between. CDR3 sequence (DNA): TGCGCCAGCAGCCAGGGACCGCAGCAGTTCTTC. Translating gives CASSQGPQQFF. The variable domain in full, with the rest retrieved from reference TRBV5-1 and TRBJ2-1, is KAGVTQTPRYLIKTRGQQVTLSCSPISGHRSVSWYQQTPGQGLQFLFEYFSETQRNKGNFPGRFSGRQFSNSRSEMNVSTLELGDSALYLCASSQGPQQFFGPGTRLTVL.

In its sample, this clone was seen once. V is TRBV2 and J is TRBJ2-3; D remains ambiguous. This CDR3 has 17 amino acids. Trimming removed 3 bases at V and 2 bases at J, with 18 bases between. Per germline, CDR1 SNHLY and CDR2 FYNNEI. The CDR3 DNA reads as TGTGCCAGCAGTGATCCGTCCCTCGCGGTAGACACAGATACGCAGTATTTT. The encoded protein is CASSDPSLAVDTDTQYF.

The rearrangement joins TRBV7-2 to TRBJ2-7; TRBD1 or TRBD2 may be the D gene (5 bases each). Trimming left V 7 bases short and J 5 bases short, with 18 bases between. Germline assignment: CDR1 SGHTA and CDR2 FQGNSA. The CDR3 is 14 residues long. CDR3 bases: TGTGCCAGCACTGGACCCCCCGTGGGGGACGAGCAGTACTTC. It specifies CASTGPPVGDEQYF.

This clone was recorded a few times. This chain links TRBV30 with TRBJ1-6; D not resolved. Germline V gene lookup returns CDR1 GTSNPN and CDR2 SVGIG (reference sequence). The germline V and J ends were trimmed by 2 bases and 7 bases, with 12 bases remaining between them. CDR3 length equals 14 residues. The CDR3 here is CAWSRVRTNSPLHF. The CDR3 nucleotides read TGTGCCTGGAGTCGAGTTCGGACGAATTCACCCCTCCACTTT. The entire variable domain, with the rest obtained from reference TRBV30 and TRBJ1-6, is as follows: SQTIHQWPATLVQPVGSPLSLECTVEGTSNPNLYWYRQAAGRGLQLLFYSVGIGQISSEVPQNLSASRPQDRQFILSSKKLLLSDSGFYLCAWSRVRTNSPLHFGNGTRLTVT.

This clone was counted once. The chain has TRBV28 and TRBJ2-3, with TRBD1 matching 8 bases. The CDR3 is 14 amino acids. Germline CDR1 reads MDHEN; CDR2 reads SYDVKM. J lost 3 bases, V lost 6 bases, and 5 bases had no gene match. CDR3 sequence (DNA): TGTGCCAGCAGGACTACAGGGGGGACAGATACGCAGTATTTT. Its protein is CASRTTGGTDTQYF.

This chain connects TRBV3-1 (or the pseudogene TRBV3-2) to TRBJ2-2, with D perhaps assigned TRBD1 or TRBD2 (5 bases each). The V and J ends lost 1 base and 6 bases respectively, with 6 bases between them. The length of the CDR3 is 13 residues. Germline-derived CDR1 and CDR2 are LGHDT and YNNKEL (reference sequence). The CDR3 spells CASSQGGAGELFF. CDR3 bases: TGTGCCAGCAGCCAAGGAGGGGCCGGGGAGCTGTTTTTT.

The V gene is TRBV19, the J gene TRBJ1-1; no clear D gene. The CDR3 has 12 amino acids. Germline CDR1 LNHDA, CDR2 SQIVND (reference sequence). V shed 2 bases and J shed 5 bases, with 6 bases lying between them. CDR3 amino acids: CASSITGTEAFF. CDR3 bases: TGTGCCAGTAGTATAACCGGTACTGAAGCTTTCTTT.

The chain carries TRBV20-1 and TRBJ1-5; D perhaps matches TRBD1 (6 bases). The V and J ends lost 3 bases and 6 bases respectively, with 18 bases between them. The CDR3 runs to 15 residues. From germline, CDR1 is DFQATT and CDR2 SNEGSKA (reference sequence). CDR3 residues: CSASQGQGPVQPQHF. The CDR3 bases are TGCAGTGCTAGTCAGGGGCAGGGCCCGGTTCAGCCCCAGCATTTT.

The chain is built from TRBV3-1 (or the pseudogene TRBV3-2) and TRBJ2-7, with 10 positions matching TRBD2. The CDR3 loop spans 14 amino acids. CDR1 LGHDT and CDR2 YNNKEL come from the germline V gene (reference sequence). The V gene end was trimmed by 6 bases and the J gene end by 6 bases; junction bases not matched to a gene: 8. CDR3 in DNA: TGTGCCAGCAGTTTCCTAGCGGGGGCGGGCGAGCAGTACTTC. This gives the protein CASSFLAGAGEQYF.

The rearrangement uses TRBV5-6 and TRBJ2-5, with TRBD2 identical over 7 bases. The CDR3 sequence is 14 residues long. Trimming removed 3 bases from V and 4 bases from J; junction bases left unmatched: 6. CDR1 and CDR2 from the germline V gene are SGHDT and YYEEEE. DNA for the CDR3: TGTGCCAGCAGCTGGGAGGGTATTGGAGAGACCCAGTACTTC. This sequence encodes CASSWEGIGETQYF.

The DNA for the CDR3 is TGTGCCAGCAGCTTGGAACAGGGCTCCTACGAGCAGTACTTC. Its protein product is CASSLEQGSYEQYF. The J gene is TRBJ2-7, the V gene TRBV5-8, with D maybe TRBD1 (6 bases). The CDR3 has 14 residues. V lost 0 bases and J 0 bases, leaving 7 bases between the germline ends. The germline V gene has CDR1 SGHTS and CDR2 YDEGEE.

Here the CDR3 DNA reads TGTGCCAGCAGCCAGACGGGATCCTACAATGAGCAGTTCTTC. It encodes CASSQTGSYNEQFF. V usage is TRBV7-9 and J usage is TRBJ2-1, with a tentative D call TRBD2 (5 bases). V was shortened by 5 bases and J by 1 base, with 9 bases between the two germline ends. The germline V gene encodes CDR1 SEHNR and CDR2 FQNEAQ (reference sequence). CDR3 length: 14 residues.

The chain recombines TRBV5-6 with TRBJ1-6; the D gene is possibly TRBD1 (6 bases). The germline CDR1 and CDR2 sequences are SGHDT and YYEEEE. Trimming took 6 bases from V and 0 from J, leaving 13 bases between them. The CDR3 covers 16 residues. The CDR3 DNA is TGTGCCAGCAACCAACAGGGAAGCTCCTATAATTCACCCCTCCACTTT. Its translation: CASNQQGSSYNSPLHF.

V gene TRBV30 combines with J gene TRBJ1-1; D call uncertain. The CDR3 spans 12 residues. V was trimmed by 3 bases and J by 3 bases, leaving 8 bases between them. Germline-derived CDR1 and CDR2 are GTSNPN and SVGIG (reference sequence). In DNA, the CDR3 is TGTGCCTGGAGGGTGTCTCACACTGAAGCTTTCTTT. It specifies CAWRVSHTEAFF.

V is TRBV2 and J is TRBJ1-5, with D tentatively TRBD1 (5 bases). Germline V gives CDR1 SNHLY, CDR2 FYNNEI. This CDR3 comprises 12 residues. Deletions cut 10 bases from V and 5 bases from J, with 12 bases between. Here the CDR3 reads CAIGGSDQPQHF. The CDR3 DNA follows: TGTGCCATTGGGGGGTCTGATCAGCCCCAGCATTTT.

The chain couples TRBV3-1 (or the pseudogene TRBV3-2) to TRBJ2-3; D gene ambiguous. CDR1 and CDR2 (germline): LGHDT, YNNKEL (reference sequence). This CDR3 region has 12 residues. Trimming removed 0 bases at V and 5 bases at J, with 3 bases between. The CDR3 region has the DNA TGTGCCAGCAGCCAAGAAGGAGATACGCAGTATTTT. Translating it yields CASSQEGDTQYF.

This sequence joins TRBV6-6 and TRBJ1-6; 9 nucleotides align to TRBD1. V lost 8 bases to trimming and J lost 7 bases; unmatched junction nucleotides: 6. Germline V lookup: CDR1 MNHNY, CDR2 SVGAGI (reference sequence). The CDR3 has 14 residues. CDR3 residues: CASHPTGGNSPLHF. Here the CDR3 DNA reads TGTGCCAGCCATCCGACAGGGGGGAATTCACCCCTCCACTTT.

In DNA form, the CDR3 reads TGTGCCAGCAGGGCCAGCGGGGGCCTAGCCAAAAACATTCAGTACTTC. Translation: CASRASGGLAKNIQYF. The rearrangement joins TRBV2 to TRBJ2-4, with 8 positions matching TRBD2. The germline CDR1 and CDR2 sequences are SNHLY and FYNNEI. The CDR3 totals 16 residues. Trimming cost V 6 bases and J 0 bases; bases outside gene matches: 7. The whole variable domain, remainder taken from reference TRBV2 and TRBJ2-4, is EPEVTQTPSHQVTQMGQEVILRCVPISNHLYFYWYRQILGQKVEFLVSFYNNEISEKSEIFDDQFSVERPDGSNFTLKIRSTKLEDSAMYFCASRASGGLAKNIQYFGAGTRLSVL.

The V and J genes are TRBV19 and TRBJ1-2, with 9 bases matching TRBD1. The junction had 13 bases not matched to a gene; V was cut back by 6 bases and J by 2 bases. This CDR3 has 17 amino acids. CDR1 is LNHDA, CDR2 SQIVND, per germline (reference sequence). The CDR3 region has the DNA TGTGCCAGTAGCGCCGGGACAGGGCGGAGATTGAACTATGGCTACACCTTC. Its translation: CASSAGTGRRLNYGYTF.

This CDR3 reads CASSAGGHTEAFF. The CDR3 nucleotides are TGTGCCAGCAGTGCTGGGGGACACACTGAAGCTTTCTTT. This chain links TRBV2 with TRBJ1-1; weak D call: TRBD1 (5 bases). Looked up from germline, CDR1 is SNHLY and CDR2 is FYNNEI. Trimming left V 4 bases short and J 3 bases short, with 9 bases between. This CDR3 spans 13 amino acids.

The gene calls are TRBV27 and TRBJ2-1, with D perhaps TRBD1 (5 bases). CDR1 is MNHEY and CDR2 is SMNVEV in the germline V gene (reference sequence). Trimming removed 2 bases at V and 7 bases at J, with 15 bases between. The CDR3 totals 15 residues. This chain's CDR3 is CASSLLTARLNEQFF. Written as DNA, the CDR3 is TGTGCCAGCAGTTTACTGACAGCCCGGTTGAATGAGCAGTTCTTC.

The chain employs TRBV4-1 and TRBJ2-7, with 9 positions matching TRBD2. Looked up from germline, CDR1 is MGHRA and CDR2 is YSYEKL. The CDR3 totals 15 residues. Unmatched junction bases numbered 3, after V lost 2 bases and J lost 1 base. CDR3 DNA sequence: TGCGCCAGCAGCCAACAGCGGGGGGCTTCCTACGAGCAGTACTTC. Translated, it gives CASSQQRGASYEQYF.

The chain is built from TRBV5-4 and TRBJ2-7, with 9 bases aligning to TRBD1. The CDR3 is 14 residues long. V shed 3 bases, J shed 4 bases, and the junction held 5 bases outside the gene matches. Germline loops: CDR1 SGHNT, CDR2 YYREEE (reference sequence). The CDR3 DNA is TGTGCCAGCAGCTCGCCGGGACAGGGATACGAGCAGTACTTC. Its translation is CASSSPGQGYEQYF.

The chain employs TRBV27 and TRBJ1-2; no definite D call. V shed 5 bases and J shed 0 bases, with 13 bases lying between them. Germline V gives CDR1 MNHEY, CDR2 SMNVEV (reference sequence). The CDR3 totals 15 residues. Here the CDR3 reads CASSPNFGPNYGYTF. For the CDR3, the DNA is TGTGCCAGCAGTCCGAACTTCGGACCTAACTATGGCTACACCTTC.

V gene TRBV5-6 combines with J gene TRBJ2-7, with a possible D match to TRBD1 (6 bases). There are 14 residues in the CDR3. Trimming pared 0 bases from V and 2 bases from J, leaving 9 bases between. Germline V gene data show CDR1 as SGHDT and CDR2 as YYEEEE. The CDR3 DNA is TGTGCCAGCAGCTTGGTGGCAGGGGCCTACGAGCAGTACTTC. This encodes CASSLVAGAYEQYF.

This chain links TRBV27 with TRBJ2-7; D not certain. The CDR3 contains 13 residues. The germline CDR1 and CDR2 sequences are MNHEY and SMNVEV (reference sequence). V shed 3 bases and J shed 2 bases, with 8 bases lying between them. CDR3 sequence reads: CASSFAGTYEQYF. The CDR3 coding sequence is TGTGCCAGCAGTTTCGCAGGTACCTACGAGCAGTACTTC.

The rearrangement uses TRBV5-3 and TRBJ1-1; D not certain. TRBV5-3 qualifies as an ORF whose function is uncertain. CDR3 length equals 15 residues. The ends were cut back, 3 bases at V and 6 bases at J, with 18 bases in the middle. The CDR3, as DNA: TGTGCCAGAAGCTGTTGCCCCGGTAGGAAACCTGAAGCTTTCTTT. This gives the protein CARSCCPGRKPEAFF.

This clone was counted only a few times. The rearrangement uses TRBV6-5 and TRBJ1-5, with 8 bases lining up with TRBD1. Trimming cost V 6 bases and J 7 bases; bases outside gene matches: 11. The CDR3 sequence is 15 residues long. CDR1 MNHEY and CDR2 SVGAGI come from the germline V gene. The CDR3 sequence: CASRASTGGGQPQHF. The CDR3 coding sequence is TGTGCCAGCAGAGCAAGTACAGGGGGAGGGCAGCCCCAGCATTTT.

V is TRBV18 and J is TRBJ1-5; D is possibly TRBD1 (6 bases). Germline values: CDR1 KGHSH, CDR2 LQKENI. V was trimmed by 2 bases and J by 5 bases, leaving 13 bases between them. This CDR3 region has 15 residues. The CDR3 sequence is CASSPSIQGDQPQHF. CDR3 DNA sequence: TGTGCCAGCTCACCAAGTATACAGGGAGATCAGCCCCAGCATTTT.